This TCR beta chain emerged from a study of T-cell reconstitution after alpha-beta-depleted transplantation in children. The CDR3 is 17 residues long. Germline V gene lookup returns CDR1 KGHDR and CDR2 SFDVKD. Trimming pared 2 bases from V and 0 bases from J, leaving 10 bases between. Preparing the TCRbeta library involved the use of unique molecular identifiers. TCRdb ran MiXCR on the PCR reads and lists one entry per CDR3 protein. The repertoire consists of roughly 200,000 distinct CDR3 sequences, with about 6.3% occurring once and the leading ten covering approximately 3%. This chain links TRBV24-1 with TRBJ2-6, with unresolved D. The material was PBMCs from the stem cell graft donor, obtained from the stem cell graft. This sequence originates from a human donor who donated a stem cell graft to a child with Wiskott-Aldrich syndrome. The CDR3 here is CATSDSGRRSGANVLTF. CDR3 DNA sequence: TGTGCCACCAGTGATTCCGGTCGGCGCTCTGGGGCCAACGTCCTGACTTTC.